Sequencing of this T cell receptor beta chain was carried out in a study of blood T cell repertoires in COVID-19. Study in general: Cohort 3 recovered donors had two negative PCRs, clearance, or symptom resolution. Researchers got acute and convalescent COVID-19 samples from the United States, Italy and Spain.

Sequencing was performed with immunoSEQ multiplex PCR; in TCRdb, only in-frame clones are kept and a portion is missing. The sample lists around 300,000 clones, 88% occurring once. This CDR3 is built from 13 residues. V gave up 7 bases and J gave up 3 bases, with 10 bases separating them. CDR1 is MGHDK and CDR2 is SYGVNS in the germline V gene. V gene TRBV25-1 combines with J gene TRBJ2-1, with a tentative D call TRBD2 (6 bases). The sequenced sample consisted of PBMCs or T cells enriched from blood (not recorded which). This clonotype originated in a woman aged 55-75 years in a cohort exposed to, infected with or recovered from COVID-19 (not recorded which). The CDR3 DNA sequence: TGTGCCAGCACCAGGAGGGGCTACAATGAGCAGTTCTTC. It is translated as CASTRRGYNEQFF.